This entry lists 12 T cell receptor beta chains sequenced from one sample in a study of persistence of HIV-infected CD4 T cells. This was the immunoSEQ version 4 assay in survey mode. Generated by immunoSEQ multiplex PCR, the TCRdb table keeps only in-frame clones and is missing some. Of some 21,000 clones listed, approximately 80% are singletons. Stimulation used approximately 9.5 ug/mL lysate from CMV-infected fibroblasts. Responding CD4+ T cells were sorted by upregulation of both CD40 ligand and CD69. No antigens are known for them. The material was CD4+ T cells sorted from PBMCs after 18-hour stimulation, obtained from a patient who received antiretroviral therapy. Receptors were obtained from an adult man with HIV who was CMV-seropositive.

For this clone: An end of the junction differs from the germline gene, which may be a read error. The rearrangement links TRBV19 to TRBJ1-6, with D hard to call. Germline-derived CDR1 and CDR2 are LNHDA and SQIVND (reference sequence). CDR3 size: 13 residues. The CDR3 DNA reads TGTGCCGGTAGCCGGGCAGACAATTCACCCCTCCACTTT. Protein: CAGSRADNSPLHF.

The chain links TRBV25-1 to TRBJ1-4; no definite D call. The CDR3 loop spans 14 amino acids. V lost 4 bases and J lost 6, with 12 bases in between. Germline V gene data show CDR1 as MGHDK and CDR2 as SYGVNS. Written as DNA, the CDR3 is TGTGCCAGCAGTGGCGCGTACCCTGATGAAAAACTGTTTTTT. Protein: CASSGAYPDEKLFF.

Concerning this clone itself: This sample also contains other DNA sequences that code for the same CDR3. This chain uses TRBV7-2 with TRBJ1-1, with D possibly being TRBD1 (5 bases). The V gene's germline CDR1 is SGHTA and CDR2 FQGNSA. With 4 bases removed from V and 1 base from J, the gap between germline ends came to 22 bases. The CDR3 spans 18 residues. The CDR3 is CASSSLGGAYSRNTEAFF. DNA of the CDR3: TGTGCCAGCAGCTCCCTGGGAGGGGCCTACTCTAGGAACACTGAAGCTTTCTTT.

The chain links TRBV30 to TRBJ1-5; tentative D call: TRBD1 (6 bases). There are 13 residues in the CDR3. Trimming removed 5 bases from V and 3 bases from J, with 11 bases in between. Germline V CDR1 and CDR2: GTSNPN, SVGIG (reference sequence). The CDR3 sequence is CAWGPGDNQPQHF. CDR3 DNA: TGTGCCTGGGGACCAGGGGACAATCAGCCCCAGCATTTT.

The V call is TRBV5-1, the J call TRBJ2-3, with D possibly matching TRBD1 (6 bases). Trimming took 4 bases from V and 3 from J, leaving 12 bases between them. There are 14 residues in the CDR3. Germline CDR1 SGHRS, CDR2 YFSETQ. The CDR3 sequence: CASSPGQPTDTQYF. Written as DNA, the CDR3 is TGCGCCAGCAGCCCCGGACAGCCAACAGATACGCAGTATTTT. The whole variable domain, remainder taken from reference TRBV5-1 and TRBJ2-3, is KAGVTQTPRYLIKTRGQQVTLSCSPISGHRSVSWYQQTPGQGLQFLFEYFSETQRNKGNFPGRFSGRQFSNSRSEMNVSTLELGDSALYLCASSPGQPTDTQYFGPGTRLTVL.

This chain links TRBV19 with TRBJ2-1; D uncertain. The CDR3 loop spans 15 amino acids. V lost 7 bases, J lost 0 bases, and 13 bases lay in between. From germline, CDR1 is LNHDA and CDR2 SQIVND (reference sequence). CDR3 sequence: CASNPGGDSYNEQFF. CDR3 bases: TGTGCCAGTAACCCAGGTGGGGACTCCTACAATGAGCAGTTCTTC.

The CDR3 loop is CASSTRPSTDTQYF. Here the CDR3 DNA reads TGTGCCAGTAGTACGAGGCCTAGCACAGATACGCAGTATTTT. The chain has TRBV19 and TRBJ2-3; D remains ambiguous. Germline V gene lookup returns CDR1 LNHDA and CDR2 SQIVND (reference sequence). The CDR3 has 14 amino acids. V shed 4 bases and J shed 0 bases, with 8 bases lying between them.

This chain links TRBV14 with TRBJ2-1; D remains ambiguous. Trimming left V 4 bases short and J 9 bases short, with 13 bases between. The germline V gene encodes CDR1 SGHDN and CDR2 FVKESK. The CDR3 consists of 13 residues. The CDR3 DNA is TGTGCCAGCAGCCCAAGGGTGGTGGGTGAGCAGTTCTTC. Translation gives CASSPRVVGEQFF.

V gene TRBV12-3 or TRBV12-4 combines with J gene TRBJ1-5; D is possibly TRBD1 (6 bases). Trimming pared 7 bases from V and 7 bases from J, leaving 11 bases between. The CDR3 loop spans 12 amino acids. CDR3 region: CASTKTGQPQHF. The CDR3 DNA reads TGTGCCAGCACCAAAACAGGGCAGCCCCAGCATTTT.

The V call is TRBV18, the J call TRBJ2-1; 9 bases map to TRBD2. V lost 3 bases, J lost 1 base, and 10 bases stayed unmatched. Germline V gives CDR1 KGHSH, CDR2 LQKENI. This CDR3 contains 18 residues. The CDR3 reads CASSPKIAGERSYNEQFF. CDR3 nucleotide sequence: TGTGCCAGCTCACCGAAAATAGCGGGGGAGAGGTCCTACAATGAGCAGTTCTTC.

This clone was seen only a few times. The chain has TRBV6-1 and TRBJ1-5; D is perhaps TRBD1 (6 bases). This CDR3 is built from 15 residues. CDR1 is MNHNS and CDR2 is SASEGT in the germline V gene. Trimming removed 5 bases from V and 5 bases from J, with 16 bases in between. This CDR3 is CASSSQGMVDQPQHF. Here the CDR3 DNA reads TGTGCCAGCAGTTCACAGGGTATGGTGGATCAGCCCCAGCATTTT.

The V call is TRBV3-1 (or the pseudogene TRBV3-2), the J call TRBJ1-2; 7 nucleotides agree with TRBD1. V shed 1 base, J shed 7 bases, and the junction held 3 bases outside the gene matches. The CDR3 consists of 13 residues. Germline V CDR1 and CDR2: LGHDT, YNNKEL (reference sequence). CDR3 in amino acids: CASSQARGVGYTF. CDR3 nucleotides: TGTGCCAGCAGCCAAGCCAGGGGGGTTGGCTACACCTTC.